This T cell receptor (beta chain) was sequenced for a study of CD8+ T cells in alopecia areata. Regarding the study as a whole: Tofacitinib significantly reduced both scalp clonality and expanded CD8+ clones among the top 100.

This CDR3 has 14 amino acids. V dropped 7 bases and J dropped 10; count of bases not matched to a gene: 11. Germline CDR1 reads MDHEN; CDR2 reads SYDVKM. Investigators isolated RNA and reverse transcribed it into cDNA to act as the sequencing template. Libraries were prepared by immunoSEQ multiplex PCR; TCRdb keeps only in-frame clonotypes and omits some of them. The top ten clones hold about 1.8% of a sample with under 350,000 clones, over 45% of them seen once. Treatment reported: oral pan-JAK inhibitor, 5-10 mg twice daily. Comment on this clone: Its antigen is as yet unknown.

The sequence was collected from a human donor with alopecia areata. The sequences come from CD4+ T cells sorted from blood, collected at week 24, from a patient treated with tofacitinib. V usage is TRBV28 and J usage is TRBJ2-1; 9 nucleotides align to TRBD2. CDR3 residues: CASTVGGGVREQFF. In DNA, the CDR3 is TGTGCCAGCACGGTTGGCGGGGGGGTAAGGGAGCAGTTCTTC.